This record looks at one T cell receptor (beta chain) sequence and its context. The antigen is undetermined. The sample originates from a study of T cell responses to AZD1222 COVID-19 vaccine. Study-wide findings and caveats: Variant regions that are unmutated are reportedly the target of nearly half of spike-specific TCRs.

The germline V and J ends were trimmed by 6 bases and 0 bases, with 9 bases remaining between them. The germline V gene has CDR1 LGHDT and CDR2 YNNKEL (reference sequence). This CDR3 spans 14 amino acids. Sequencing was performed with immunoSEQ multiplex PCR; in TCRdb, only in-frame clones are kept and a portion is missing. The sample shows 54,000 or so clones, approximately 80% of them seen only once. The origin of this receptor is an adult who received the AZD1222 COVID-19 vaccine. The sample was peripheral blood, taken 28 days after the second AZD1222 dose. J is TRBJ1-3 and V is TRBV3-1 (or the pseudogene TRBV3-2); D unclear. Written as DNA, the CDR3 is TGTGCCAGCAGTGAGTTGAGCTCTGGAAACACCATATATTTT. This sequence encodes CASSELSSGNTIYF.